The entry below gives a single TCR beta chain sequence along with its context. Per the study methods: How many nucleated cells were present was estimated from reference gene primer amplification. Profiling relied on immunoSEQ multiplex PCR, and the TCRdb table lists in-frame clones only, not all of them. Clone size and V and J calls were adopted from that table, with D and trimming inferred from the DNA. The sample holds hundreds of thousands of clones, 80% to 90% seen once. This sample was included in a study of blood T cell repertoires in COVID-19. Background on the study: Italy, Spain and the United States were the sources of the convalescent and acute COVID-19 samples.

The source material was peripheral blood. The sequence derives from a man older than 75 with acute or convalescent COVID-19.

The CDR3 DNA is TGTGCCAGCAGTTTAGGAGGGACTGGAAACACCATATATTTT. This sequence encodes CASSLGGTGNTIYF. The J gene is TRBJ1-3, the V gene TRBV2; D is uncertain. Germline CDR1 and CDR2: SNHLY and FYNNEI. CDR3 size: 14 residues. With 5 bases removed from V and 2 bases from J, the gap between germline ends came to 10 bases.